This T cell receptor (beta chain) was recorded in a study of technical replicates of blood from several donors. V lost 3 bases, J lost 13 bases, and 9 bases stayed unmatched. The CDR3 is made up of 13 amino acids. Per germline, CDR1 SGHAT and CDR2 FQNNGV. This clone appeared once. Profiling relied on immunoSEQ multiplex PCR, and the TCRdb table lists in-frame clones only, not all of them. This sample has 90,000 to 100,000 clones, with roughly 95% found just once. The clonotype originates from a human donor in good health. This sequence joins TRBV11-2 and TRBJ2-1; 7 bases line up with TRBD1. Material: T cells isolated from PBMCs. The chain's CDR3 is CASSFQGQERQFF. The CDR3 nucleotides are TGTGCCAGCAGCTTTCAAGGACAGGAAAGACAGTTCTTC.